The rows below give T cell receptor beta chains drawn from one sample of a study of sequential checkpoint blockade in melanoma. The data were produced by immunoSEQ multiplex PCR, yet TCRdb's version contains in-frame clones alone and is incomplete. The data show several thousand clones, 59% seen once. The specimen was CD8+ T cells sorted from blood (inferred from file names), collected from a patient given nivolumab and ipilimumab in sequence. The origin of the receptors is a human donor with melanoma. Both conserved end residues are trimmed from each CDR3. Fields, in order: clone size, J gene, V gene, D gene, CDR3 protein. A D gene is named only where the DNA matches it firmly. Expanded clones get a size class; other rows say once, few or many, or leave the size out.

abundance: .
j_gene: TRBJ2-2
v_gene: TRBV4-3
d_gene: .
CDR3aa: ASSQGSIGRGDGELF

abundance: .
j_gene: TRBJ1-5
v_gene: TRBV11-2
d_gene: .
CDR3aa: ASSLGTLSNQPQH

abundance: .
j_gene: TRBJ1-2
v_gene: TRBV9
d_gene: .
CDR3aa: ASSVETGGAYGYT

abundance: .
j_gene: TRBJ1-6
v_gene: TRBV27
d_gene: TRBD1
CDR3aa: ASSLDRETPLH

abundance: once
j_gene: TRBJ2-5
v_gene: TRBV4-3
d_gene: TRBD1
CDR3aa: ASSQVPRDRGRETQY

abundance: few
j_gene: TRBJ2-7
v_gene: TRBV4-3
d_gene: TRBD2
CDR3aa: ASSQDPSGAGRHEQY

abundance: .
j_gene: TRBJ2-1
v_gene: TRBV27
d_gene: TRBD2
CDR3aa: ASSLLAGAYNEQF

abundance: .
j_gene: TRBJ2-5
v_gene: TRBV5-4
d_gene: TRBD2
CDR3aa: ASSLALTSGQETQY

abundance: .
j_gene: TRBJ2-3
v_gene: TRBV5-1
d_gene: TRBD2
CDR3aa: ASSLAGGAADTQY

abundance: .
j_gene: TRBJ2-1
v_gene: TRBV27
d_gene: TRBD2
CDR3aa: ASSLLAGVHNEQF

abundance: few
j_gene: TRBJ2-7
v_gene: TRBV19
d_gene: TRBD2
CDR3aa: ASSIGLASGYEQY

abundance: medium-sized
j_gene: TRBJ2-4
v_gene: TRBV10-3
d_gene: TRBD1
CDR3aa: AARTGGRYIQY

abundance: .
j_gene: TRBJ1-3
v_gene: TRBV27
d_gene: .
CDR3aa: ASKPGNSGNTIY

abundance: few
j_gene: TRBJ1-1
v_gene: TRBV10-3
d_gene: .
CDR3aa: AISGVGENTEAF

abundance: .
j_gene: TRBJ1-2
v_gene: TRBV4-3
d_gene: TRBD1
CDR3aa: ASSLRVTGGNYGYT

abundance: .
j_gene: TRBJ2-3
v_gene: TRBV11-2
d_gene: .
CDR3aa: ASSSWGSTDTQY

abundance: .
j_gene: TRBJ2-3
v_gene: TRBV4-2
d_gene: .
CDR3aa: ASSRPRADTQY

abundance: .
j_gene: TRBJ1-4
v_gene: TRBV12-2
d_gene: .
CDR3aa: ASHFISSGGRGNEKLF

abundance: .
j_gene: TRBJ2-7
v_gene: TRBV4-1
d_gene: TRBD1
CDR3aa: ASSLGQGAYEQY

abundance: few
j_gene: TRBJ1-6
v_gene: TRBV11-2
d_gene: TRBD1
CDR3aa: ASSLGPTGVDSPLH

abundance: .
j_gene: TRBJ2-1
v_gene: TRBV6-6
d_gene: .
CDR3aa: ASTGGYYNEQF

abundance: few
j_gene: TRBJ1-2
v_gene: TRBV2
d_gene: TRBD1
CDR3aa: ASRAPGQGVGYT

abundance: few
j_gene: TRBJ1-1
v_gene: TRBV6-6
d_gene: .
CDR3aa: ASSQGSTEAF

abundance: .
j_gene: TRBJ2-3
v_gene: TRBV2
d_gene: .
CDR3aa: ASKGGASTDTQY

abundance: few
j_gene: TRBJ2-3
v_gene: TRBV7-2
d_gene: .
CDR3aa: ASSKIGGASTDTQY

abundance: .
j_gene: TRBJ1-6
v_gene: TRBV19
d_gene: TRBD1
CDR3aa: ASSMTPGQWNSPLH

abundance: .
j_gene: TRBJ2-1
v_gene: TRBV7-3
d_gene: TRBD2
CDR3aa: ASSPSGGAYNEQF

abundance: .
j_gene: TRBJ2-7
v_gene: TRBV9
d_gene: .
CDR3aa: ASSVGHGSSYEQY

abundance: .
j_gene: .
v_gene: TRBV19
d_gene: .
CDR3aa: ASSIESGLWYEQY

abundance: once
j_gene: TRBJ1-2
v_gene: TRBV16
d_gene: .
CDR3aa: ASSQSGNYGYT

abundance: .
j_gene: TRBJ1-6
v_gene: TRBV7-2
d_gene: TRBD1
CDR3aa: ASSITRGSNSPLH

abundance: .
j_gene: TRBJ2-7
v_gene: TRBV2
d_gene: TRBD2
CDR3aa: ASSEGQRGTPGLD

abundance: .
j_gene: TRBJ2-1
v_gene: TRBV6-1
d_gene: TRBD2
CDR3aa: ASSLATGGRDEQF

abundance: few
j_gene: TRBJ1-4
v_gene: TRBV5-1
d_gene: .
CDR3aa: ASGLWGHNEKLF

abundance: .
j_gene: .
v_gene: TRBV18
d_gene: TRBD2
CDR3aa: ASSPVGGSSYEQY

abundance: .
j_gene: TRBJ2-7
v_gene: TRBV4-3
d_gene: .
CDR3aa: ASSQETGSAWGEQH

abundance: .
j_gene: TRBJ2-6
v_gene: TRBV7-6
d_gene: .
CDR3aa: ASSPPGAGANVLT

abundance: few
j_gene: TRBJ2-1
v_gene: TRBV2
d_gene: TRBD2
CDR3aa: ASRPGTSGGSSYNEQF

abundance: .
j_gene: TRBJ1-6
v_gene: TRBV10-1
d_gene: .
CDR3aa: ASSEYGADSPLH

abundance: .
j_gene: TRBJ2-3
v_gene: TRBV9
d_gene: .
CDR3aa: ASSPRVRLGTDTQY

abundance: .
j_gene: TRBJ2-7
v_gene: TRBV29-1
d_gene: TRBD1
CDR3aa: SVPDRESYEQY

abundance: .
j_gene: TRBJ1-1
v_gene: TRBV30
d_gene: .
CDR3aa: AWSAQGPEAF